The clone carrying this T cell receptor (beta chain) showed up just a few times. Its target is not known. This CDR3 spans 17 amino acids. Germline V gene lookup returns CDR1 DFQATT and CDR2 SNEGSKA (reference sequence). The V gene end was trimmed by 0 bases and the J gene end by 11 bases; junction bases not matched to a gene: 14. This sample is part of a study of T cells in Graves' hyperthyroidism and ophthalmopathy. Amplification targeted TCR beta CDR3 regions from RNA transcripts. During a first-round RT-PCR of the TCR CDR3, the HTBI primer set was used. Via MiXCR, TCRdb re-called the multiplex PCR reads, giving one row per CDR3 protein. Of a few hundred thousand distinct CDR3 sequences in the sample, 12% to 15% were seen once. Study-level results: Blood samples included most of the expanded thyroid clonotypes exceeding 0.001.

The TCR originated in an older woman with Graves' ophthalmopathy. The chain joins TRBV20-1 to TRBJ2-1; 12 bases align to TRBD2. Source material: blood. This CDR3 reads CSARDPRLAGVQHQQFF. CDR3 nucleotides: TGCAGTGCTAGAGACCCTAGACTAGCGGGAGTTCAACATCAGCAGTTCTTC.